The sequence of this T cell receptor beta chain was determined in a study of T cell clonotyping in hematopoietic cell transplantation. Regarding the study as a whole: At the given depth, recipient repertoires were over 95% de novo clonotypes. Recipient TCR diversity dropped after transplant; expanded clonotypes rose from day 30 to 180. Graft donor and pretransplant recipient Inverse Simpson Index values predicted broader posttransplant TCR diversity.

V gave up 4 bases and J gave up 4 bases; unmatched junction bases: 8. CDR3 length: 15 amino acids. The germline CDR1 and CDR2 sequences are SGHDT and YYEEEE. A remark on this clone: Its antigen remains unknown.

Assay used: immunoSEQ multiplex PCR; TCRdb lists only in-frame clones, some missing. The data hold more than 7,500 clones, with about 97% observed a single time. Material: peripheral blood mononuclear cells, obtained 100 days after allogeneic stem cell transplant. The clonotype was recovered from a male patient aged 60 to 75 who had an allogeneic stem cell transplant from a related donor, so the T cells may come from the graft donor. Some clones in this sample may be carry-over from other donors' samples. The chain has TRBV5-6 and TRBJ1-2; TRBD1 aligns across 9 bases. This CDR3 is CASSGNRGRPYGYTF. CDR3 DNA sequence: TGTGCCAGCAGCGGTAACAGGGGGCGGCCCTATGGCTACACCTTC.